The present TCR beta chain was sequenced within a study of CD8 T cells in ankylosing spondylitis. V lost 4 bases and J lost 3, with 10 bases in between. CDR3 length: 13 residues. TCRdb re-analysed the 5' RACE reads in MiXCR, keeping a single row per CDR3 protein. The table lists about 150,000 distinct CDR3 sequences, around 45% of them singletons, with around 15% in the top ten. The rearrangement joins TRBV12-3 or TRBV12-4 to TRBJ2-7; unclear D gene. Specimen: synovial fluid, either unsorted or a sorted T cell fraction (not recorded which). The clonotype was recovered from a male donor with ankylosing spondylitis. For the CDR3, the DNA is TGTGCCAGCAGTTCCCCGACCCACTACGAGCAGTACTTC. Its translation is CASSSPTHYEQYF.